The rows below give T cell receptor beta chains drawn from one sample of a study of human T cells and chemical hapten exposure. Using its own MiXCR run on the RACE reads, TCRdb lists one record per CDR3 protein. The sample includes a few hundred thousand distinct CDR3 sequences, about 5% of them seen just once. This sample comprised whole blood, obtained in connection with sensitization to the hapten diphenylcyclopropenone (DPC). The receptors here all came from a woman aged 18 to 35 with alopecia areata. Some clones in this sample may be carry-over from other donors' samples. The CDR3 runs from the conserved cysteine through the conserved F or W. Each record gives: D gene, V gene, clone size, J gene, CDR3 protein, CDR3 DNA. The D gene is left open where the match is weak. The size entry is marked missing in some rows and otherwise reads once, few, many or a size class.

d_gene: -; v_gene: TRBV6-2/TRBV6-3; abundance: many; j_gene: TRBJ2-3; CDR3aa: CASSYDGGSSTITDTQYF; CDR3nt: TGTGCCAGCAGTTACGACGGCGGCAGCTCCACCATCACAGATACGCAGTATTTT
d_gene: -; v_gene: TRBV29-1; abundance: many; j_gene: TRBJ2-3; CDR3aa: CSTVRTTRADTQYF; CDR3nt: TGCAGCACTGTTAGGACGACGCGTGCAGATACGCAGTATTTT
d_gene: -; v_gene: TRBV7-3; abundance: many; j_gene: TRBJ2-6; CDR3aa: CASTLNPTGTFSGANVLTF; CDR3nt: TGTGCCAGCACCCTGAACCCTACAGGGACTTTCTCTGGGGCCAACGTCCTGACTTTC
d_gene: TRBD2; v_gene: TRBV5-6; abundance: few; j_gene: TRBJ2-3; CDR3aa: CASSLGLAGTLDTQYF; CDR3nt: TGTGCCAGCAGCTTGGGACTAGCGGGGACACTGGATACGCAGTATTTT
d_gene: -; v_gene: TRBV7-3; abundance: few; j_gene: TRBJ2-2; CDR3aa: CASSPHRVENTGELFF; CDR3nt: TGTGCCAGCAGCCCCCACAGGGTCGAGAACACCGGGGAGCTGTTTTTT
d_gene: TRBD1; v_gene: TRBV28; abundance: -; j_gene: TRBJ1-2; CDR3aa: CASSSGQGTGLNVGYGYTF; CDR3nt: TGTGCCAGCAGTTCGGGTCAAGGGACAGGGTTAAACGTAGGCTATGGCTACACCTTC
d_gene: TRBD1; v_gene: TRBV18; abundance: few; j_gene: TRBJ1-2; CDR3aa: CASSRGQGQDGYTF; CDR3nt: TGTGCCAGCTCAAGAGGACAGGGCCAAGATGGCTACACCTTC
d_gene: -; v_gene: TRBV18; abundance: many; j_gene: TRBJ1-1; CDR3aa: CASSPAGNTEAFF; CDR3nt: TGTGCCAGCTCACCGGCAGGGAATACTGAAGCTTTCTTT
d_gene: -; v_gene: TRBV6-6; abundance: many; j_gene: TRBJ1-4; CDR3aa: CASSYTGAGEKLFF; CDR3nt: TGTGCCAGCAGTTACACGGGGGCAGGAGAAAAACTGTTTTTT
d_gene: -; v_gene: TRBV28; abundance: -; j_gene: TRBJ2-4; CDR3aa: CASSLVAWGLTKNIQYF; CDR3nt: TGTGCCAGCAGTTTAGTGGCTTGGGGGCTGACCAAAAACATTCAGTACTTC
d_gene: -; v_gene: TRBV20-1; abundance: many; j_gene: TRBJ2-1; CDR3aa: CSAWVLEGSSYNEQFF; CDR3nt: TGCAGTGCTTGGGTTCTGGAGGGGAGCTCCTACAATGAGCAGTTCTTC
d_gene: -; v_gene: TRBV7-8; abundance: many; j_gene: TRBJ1-5; CDR3aa: CASSFLGRGAGDRPQHF; CDR3nt: TGTGCCAGCAGCTTCCTAGGACGGGGCGCGGGAGATAGGCCCCAGCATTTT
d_gene: -; v_gene: TRBV10-3; abundance: few; j_gene: TRBJ1-1; CDR3aa: CATGDSAEAFF; CDR3nt: TGTGCGACGGGGGATAGCGCTGAAGCTTTCTTT
d_gene: -; v_gene: TRBV7-2; abundance: -; j_gene: TRBJ1-6; CDR3aa: CASSFGVQGPLHF; CDR3nt: TGTGCCAGCAGCTTCGGGGTCCAGGGACCCCTCCACTTT
d_gene: TRBD2; v_gene: TRBV5-1; abundance: many; j_gene: TRBJ2-1; CDR3aa: CASSLAGSSYNEQFF; CDR3nt: TGTGCCAGCAGTTTAGCGGGGAGCTCCTACAATGAGCAGTTCTTC
d_gene: TRBD1; v_gene: TRBV25-1; abundance: many; j_gene: TRBJ2-5; CDR3aa: CASRGGTGTGGQETQYF; CDR3nt: TGTGCCAGCAGAGGCGGGACCGGGACAGGGGGGCAAGAGACCCAGTACTTC
d_gene: -; v_gene: TRBV6-2/TRBV6-3; abundance: few; j_gene: TRBJ1-1; CDR3aa: CASSFDKNTEAFF; CDR3nt: TGTGCCAGCAGTTTTGACAAGAACACTGAAGCTTTCTTT
d_gene: -; v_gene: TRBV6-5; abundance: few; j_gene: TRBJ2-1; CDR3aa: CASSRTTSYNEQFF; CDR3nt: TGTGCCAGCAGTCGGACTACATCCTACAATGAGCAGTTCTTC
d_gene: -; v_gene: TRBV29-1; abundance: -; j_gene: TRBJ2-3; CDR3aa: CSVEPQSTDTQYF; CDR3nt: TGCAGCGTCGAACCCCAGAGCACAGATACGCAGTATTTT
d_gene: -; v_gene: TRBV28; abundance: few; j_gene: TRBJ1-6; CDR3aa: CATGRTSSYNSPLHF; CDR3nt: TGTGCCACCGGAAGAACGAGCTCCTATAATTCACCCCTCCACTTT
d_gene: TRBD1; v_gene: TRBV5-6; abundance: -; j_gene: TRBJ1-2; CDR3aa: CASSVDRAIGGYTF; CDR3nt: TGTGCCAGCAGCGTGGACAGGGCAATCGGTGGCTACACCTTC
d_gene: TRBD1; v_gene: TRBV7-9; abundance: -; j_gene: TRBJ2-3; CDR3aa: CASSFDRETDTQYF; CDR3nt: TGTGCCAGCAGCTTTGACAGGGAAACAGATACGCAGTATTTT
d_gene: -; v_gene: TRBV6-2/TRBV6-3; abundance: many; j_gene: TRBJ1-1; CDR3aa: CASSDLVRQRSNTEAFF; CDR3nt: TGTGCCAGCAGTGACCTTGTTAGACAGAGATCGAACACTGAAGCTTTCTTT
d_gene: -; v_gene: TRBV4-1; abundance: few; j_gene: TRBJ1-2; CDR3aa: CASSQAQIGNYGYTF; CDR3nt: TGCGCCAGCAGCCAAGCCCAAATAGGGAACTATGGCTACACCTTC
d_gene: TRBD1; v_gene: TRBV5-5; abundance: many; j_gene: TRBJ1-4; CDR3aa: CASSLWGLTGGEKLFF; CDR3nt: TGTGCCAGCAGCTTGTGGGGCCTTACAGGGGGTGAAAAACTGTTTTTT
d_gene: TRBD2; v_gene: TRBV3-1; abundance: few; j_gene: TRBJ2-2; CDR3aa: CASSHSGGGSGTGELFF; CDR3nt: TGTGCCAGCAGCCATTCCGGGGGAGGGTCGGGCACCGGGGAGCTGTTTTTT
d_gene: -; v_gene: TRBV7-2; abundance: few; j_gene: TRBJ2-7; CDR3aa: CASRRPGSYEQYF; CDR3nt: TGTGCCAGCAGGCGGCCGGGTTCCTACGAGCAGTACTTC
d_gene: -; v_gene: TRBV3-1; abundance: many; j_gene: TRBJ2-2; CDR3aa: CASNRKGMRDTGELFF; CDR3nt: TGTGCCAGCAACCGTAAAGGGATGCGGGACACCGGGGAGCTGTTTTTT
d_gene: -; v_gene: TRBV6-2/TRBV6-3; abundance: few; j_gene: TRBJ2-1; CDR3aa: CASSTRLNEQFF; CDR3nt: TGTGCCAGCAGTACCCGACTTAATGAGCAGTTCTTC
d_gene: -; v_gene: TRBV28; abundance: few; j_gene: TRBJ2-7; CDR3aa: CASTHRLGRGTSSLPYEQYF; CDR3nt: TGTGCCAGCACACATCGCCTTGGGAGGGGGACCTCCTCCCTACCCTACGAGCAGTACTTC
d_gene: -; v_gene: TRBV6-2/TRBV6-3; abundance: once; j_gene: TRBJ1-6; CDR3aa: CASSYLVSPLHF; CDR3nt: TGTGCCAGCAGTTACCTGGTTTCACCCCTCCACTTT
d_gene: -; v_gene: TRBV12-3/TRBV12-4; abundance: many; j_gene: TRBJ2-2; CDR3aa: CASSFRYTGELFF; CDR3nt: TGTGCCAGCAGTTTTAGGTACACCGGGGAGCTGTTTTTT
d_gene: -; v_gene: TRBV7-2; abundance: -; j_gene: TRBJ1-6; CDR3aa: CASSTPRWVEPLHF; CDR3nt: TGTGCCAGCAGCACGCCTCGCTGGGTGGAGCCCCTCCACTTT
d_gene: -; v_gene: TRBV4-2; abundance: -; j_gene: TRBJ1-1; CDR3aa: CASSQVPNTEAFF; CDR3nt: TGTGCCAGCAGCCAAGTGCCGAACACTGAAGCTTTCTTT
d_gene: -; v_gene: TRBV6-5; abundance: few; j_gene: TRBJ1-5; CDR3aa: CASSYSSRVRQPQHF; CDR3nt: TGTGCCAGCAGTTACTCAAGCAGGGTCCGTCAGCCCCAGCATTTT
d_gene: -; v_gene: TRBV6-6; abundance: few; j_gene: TRBJ1-5; CDR3aa: CASTTDPGGNQPQHF; CDR3nt: TGTGCCAGCACTACCGACCCTGGGGGCAATCAGCCCCAGCATTTT
d_gene: -; v_gene: TRBV29-1; abundance: few; j_gene: TRBJ2-5; CDR3aa: CSVAQKLQETQYF; CDR3nt: TGCAGCGTTGCCCAGAAACTACAAGAGACCCAGTACTTC
d_gene: -; v_gene: TRBV5-6; abundance: few; j_gene: TRBJ1-5; CDR3aa: CASSLGSYQPQHF; CDR3nt: TGTGCCAGCAGCTTGGGGAGCTATCAGCCCCAGCATTTT
d_gene: -; v_gene: TRBV5-1; abundance: few; j_gene: TRBJ2-3; CDR3aa: CASSLEAKGTQYF; CDR3nt: TGCGCCAGCAGCTTGGAAGCCAAAGGTACGCAGTATTTT
d_gene: TRBD1; v_gene: TRBV6-2/TRBV6-3; abundance: many; j_gene: TRBJ1-1; CDR3aa: CASSDRGSTEAFF; CDR3nt: TGTGCCAGCAGTGACAGGGGAAGTACTGAAGCTTTCTTT
d_gene: -; v_gene: TRBV4-2; abundance: many; j_gene: TRBJ1-5; CDR3aa: CASSPEITGTQPQHF; CDR3nt: TGTGCCAGCAGCCCAGAGATTACAGGTACTCAGCCCCAGCATTTT
d_gene: -; v_gene: TRBV11-2; abundance: -; j_gene: TRBJ2-1; CDR3aa: CASSLDMNEQFF; CDR3nt: TGTGCCAGCAGCTTAGATATGAATGAGCAGTTCTTC
d_gene: TRBD1; v_gene: TRBV11-2; abundance: few; j_gene: TRBJ2-7; CDR3aa: CASSLATGFEQYF; CDR3nt: TGTGCCAGCAGCTTAGCGACAGGGTTCGAGCAGTACTTC
d_gene: TRBD1; v_gene: TRBV5-4; abundance: few; j_gene: TRBJ1-1; CDR3aa: CASSLPQGAAEAFF; CDR3nt: TGTGCCAGCAGCTTACCACAGGGGGCCGCTGAAGCTTTCTTT
d_gene: TRBD1; v_gene: TRBV6-6; abundance: -; j_gene: TRBJ2-5; CDR3aa: CASSADRLQETQYF; CDR3nt: TGTGCCAGCAGCGCGGACAGGCTCCAAGAGACCCAGTACTTC